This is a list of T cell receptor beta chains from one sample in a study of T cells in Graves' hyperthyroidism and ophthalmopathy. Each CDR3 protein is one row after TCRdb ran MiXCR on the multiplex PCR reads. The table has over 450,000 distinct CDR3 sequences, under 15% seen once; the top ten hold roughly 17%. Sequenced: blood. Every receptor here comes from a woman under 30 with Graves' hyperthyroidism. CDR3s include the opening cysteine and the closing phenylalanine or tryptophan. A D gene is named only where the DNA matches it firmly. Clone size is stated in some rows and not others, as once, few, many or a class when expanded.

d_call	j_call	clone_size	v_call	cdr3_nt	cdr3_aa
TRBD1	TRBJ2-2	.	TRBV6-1	TGTGCCAGCAGTATAGACAGGGTGACCGGGGAGCTGTTTTTT	CASSIDRVTGELFF
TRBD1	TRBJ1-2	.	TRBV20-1	TGCAGTGCTAGGGGATCGGGACAGGGGGAATATGGCTACACCTTC	CSARGSGQGEYGYTF
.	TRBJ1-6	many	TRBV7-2	TGTGCCAGCAGCCAAGGACTACCCCTCCACTTT	CASSQGLPLHF
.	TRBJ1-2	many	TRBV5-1	TGCGCCAGCAGCTTGACAGACTACTATGGCTACACCTTC	CASSLTDYYGYTF
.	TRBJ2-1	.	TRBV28	TGTGCCAGCAGTCCGTGGGGAGGAGGTTACTCCTACAATGAGCAGTTCTTC	CASSPWGGGYSYNEQFF
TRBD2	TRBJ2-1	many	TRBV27	TGTGCCAGCAGTTCTCTAGCGGGAGAATACAATGAGCAGTTCTTC	CASSSLAGEYNEQFF
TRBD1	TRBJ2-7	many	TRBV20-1	TGCAGTGCGAACGACAGGGTGCGAGGTTACGAGCAGTACTTC	CSANDRVRGYEQYF
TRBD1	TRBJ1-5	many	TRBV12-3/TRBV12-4	TGTGCCAGCAGCTGGGACAGGGGGGGAGGCAATCAGCCCCAGCATTTT	CASSWDRGGGNQPQHF
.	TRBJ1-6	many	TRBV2	TGTGCCAGCAGCCCATCGGGGGGGAGCTCCTATAATTCACCCCTCCACTTT	CASSPSGGSSYNSPLHF
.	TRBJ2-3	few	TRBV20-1	TGCAGTGCTAGTTTCGGAAGTCGGGATACGCAGTATTTT	CSASFGSRDTQYF
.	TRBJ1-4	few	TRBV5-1	TGCGCCAGCAGCTCCCTCGGGAATGCTAATGAAAAACTGTTTTTT	CASSSLGNANEKLFF
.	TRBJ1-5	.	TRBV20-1	TGCAGTGCTAGAGTTGGTCGAAAGGGACTTCAGCCCCAGCATTTT	CSARVGRKGLQPQHF
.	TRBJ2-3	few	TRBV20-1	TGCAGTGCTAGAGATCTTGGGGCAGGGATAACAGATACGCAGTATTTT	CSARDLGAGITDTQYF
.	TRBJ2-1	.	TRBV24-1	TGTGCCACCAGTGAACAAAGTGGGGCCTACTCCTACAATGAGCAGTTCTTC	CATSEQSGAYSYNEQFF
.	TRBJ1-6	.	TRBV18	TGTGCCAGCTCACCTCACCGAAATCCACCCCTCCACTTT	CASSPHRNPPLHF
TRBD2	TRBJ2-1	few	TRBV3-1	TGTGCCAGCAGCCAAGACCTCTTAGCGGGAGATCAGTTCTTC	CASSQDLLAGDQFF